This paragraph reports one TCR beta chain. This specimen comes from a study of blood T cell repertoires in COVID-19. Only in-frame clones appear in the TCRdb table, and some are missing; sequencing was by immunoSEQ multiplex PCR. The profile shows more than 300,000 clones, 85% to 95% of them singletons. The receptor's source is a woman aged 25 to 39 who had been exposed to COVID-19. Material for sequencing was PBMCs or T cells enriched from blood (not recorded which).

In nucleotides, the CDR3 is TGTGCCACCGCGGACAGTGACCAAGAGACCCAGTACTTC. Residues: CATADSDQETQYF. The chain employs TRBV7-9 and TRBJ2-5; a possible D gene is TRBD1 (6 bases). CDR1 is SEHNR and CDR2 is FQNEAQ in the germline V gene (reference sequence). V was shortened by 10 bases and J by 0 bases, with 12 bases between the two germline ends. The CDR3 has 13 residues.